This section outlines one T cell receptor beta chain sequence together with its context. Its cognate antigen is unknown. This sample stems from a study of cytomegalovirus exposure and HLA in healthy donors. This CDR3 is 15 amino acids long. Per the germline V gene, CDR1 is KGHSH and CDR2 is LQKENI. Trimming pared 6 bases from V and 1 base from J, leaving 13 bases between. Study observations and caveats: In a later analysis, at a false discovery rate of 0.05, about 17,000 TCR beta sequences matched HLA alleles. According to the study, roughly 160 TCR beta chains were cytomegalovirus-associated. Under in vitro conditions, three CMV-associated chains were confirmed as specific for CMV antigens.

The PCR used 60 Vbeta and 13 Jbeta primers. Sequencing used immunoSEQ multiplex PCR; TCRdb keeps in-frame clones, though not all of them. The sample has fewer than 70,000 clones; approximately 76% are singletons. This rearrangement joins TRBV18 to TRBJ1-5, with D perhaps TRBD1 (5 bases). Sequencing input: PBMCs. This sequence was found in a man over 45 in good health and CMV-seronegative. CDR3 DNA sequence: TGTGCCAGCTCGGATCAGGGTCGGAGCAATCAGCCCCAGCATTTT. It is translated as CASSDQGRSNQPQHF.